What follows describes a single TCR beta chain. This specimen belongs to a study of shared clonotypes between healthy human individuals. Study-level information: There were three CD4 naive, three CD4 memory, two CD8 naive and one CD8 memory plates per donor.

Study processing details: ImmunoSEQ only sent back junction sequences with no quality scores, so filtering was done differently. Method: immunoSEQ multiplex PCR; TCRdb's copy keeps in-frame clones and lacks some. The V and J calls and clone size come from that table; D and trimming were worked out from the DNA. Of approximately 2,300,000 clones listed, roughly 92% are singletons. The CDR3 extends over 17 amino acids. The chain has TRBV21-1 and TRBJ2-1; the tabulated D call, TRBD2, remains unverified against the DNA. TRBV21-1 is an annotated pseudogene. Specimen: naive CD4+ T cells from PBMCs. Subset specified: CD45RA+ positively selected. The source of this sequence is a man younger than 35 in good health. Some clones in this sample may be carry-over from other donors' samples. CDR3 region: CASSKVPGKGPYNEQFF. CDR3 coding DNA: TGTGCCAGCAGCAAAGTACCCGGGAAAGGGCCCTACAATGAGCAGTTCTTC.